Sequencing of this T cell receptor beta chain was carried out in a study of blood T cells in healthy people across ages (dated by TCRdb to the mid-2010s). Broadly, across the study: In model experiments, roughly one uniquely barcoded TCR beta cDNA molecule per two T cells was captured by template switching. Age-related changes in TCR beta repertoire diversity were measured in the study by deep sequencing normalized with unique cDNA molecular identifiers. Donors were grouped into four age groups: young (average about 15 years), middle-aged (over 35), aged (roughly 67) and long-lived (just over 80). To avoid experimental bias, donors of different ages were spread randomly across the sequencing lanes. For two donors (one aged 18 to 30 and one aged 80 or older), the study analyzed two additional independent replicas of 1 million unique cDNA reads from the same blood draw. The paper as a whole reports these results and caveats: Observed TCR beta diversity correlated strongly with the percentage of naive T cells measured by flow cytometry. Compared with the aged group, more naive CD4+ T cells, fewer expanded clones and increased TCR diversity were shown by the long-lived group, suggesting age selection. Conclusive comparison of naive and antigen-experienced compartments was prevented by the profiling of bulk unsorted PBMCs. Estimates of total diversity based on one million sequenced T cells were regarded as lower bounds and as underestimates. As age increased, observed TCR beta diversity per million T cells dropped in a roughly linear way, and a significant reduction was already evident by age 40. The CMV infection status of donors was not known, potentially confounding age-related changes in expanded clonotypes.

A note on this clonotype: Its cognate antigen has yet to be identified. No base quality values were provided; no much bigger clone lies one nucleotide off.

Reading the germline V gene gives CDR1 SGHRS and CDR2 YFSETQ. Trimming accounts for 4 bases at V and 3 bases at J, while the number of junction bases matched to no gene is 5. The CDR3 runs 16 amino acids, cysteine and phenylalanine included. Solely the CDR3 DNA is kept, with 48 bases framed from the first base. The donors were some 36 Caucasian individuals from Russia, aged 6 to 90 years, who were systemically healthy. Roughly 11 milliliters of peripheral blood were drawn from each donor into EDTA-treated Vacutainer tubes. Ficoll-Paque density-gradient centrifugation was used to isolate PBMCs, with at least 7 million per sample. Trizol reagent was used to extract total RNA from the PBMCs, yielding at least 6 micrograms per sample. For every donor, an aliquot of PBMCs went through flow cytometry to measure the percentages of naive CD45RAhigh/CD27high T cells. Library creation used 5' RACE. Sequencing instrument: Illumina HiSeq 2500. A second roughly 7 to 12 cycle PCR used a sample-barcoded 5' primer and a J-beta primer mix. Each TCR beta cDNA molecule received a unique molecular identifier from a template-switch 5' adaptor carrying 12 random nucleotides. At least 2.5 million CDR3-containing paired-end reads were obtained from each sample. The Mint cDNA synthesis kit, primed by a TRBC-specific oligonucleotide, was used to synthesize first-strand cDNA from all RNA. Following uracil-DNA glycosylase treatment, a first 18-cycle PCR with universal primers M1SS and BC2_uni_R was performed on all cDNA. In the original analysis: Each sample was normalized by randomly selecting 1 million high-quality reads, each carrying a distinct molecular identifier. Instead of being binned into consensus sequences, reads that shared molecular identifiers were thrown out. MiTCR, set to a Q25 quality threshold and the strictest error-elimination algorithm, was used for CDR3 identification, clonotype clustering and error correction. A nonparametric unseen species model using Euler transformation provided a lower-bound estimate of total TCR beta diversity. TCRdb trimmed the raw reads at Q25, called clones with MiXCR and kept productive beta chains. Rows are combined by CDR3 protein, so each entry shows the most common genes and DNA. In this record, the V and J calls reflect TCRdb's handling and not the investigators' own analysis. The sample table contains under 1,000,000 distinct CDR3 sequences; only one count was recorded for 35% to 50% of them. The ten most abundant clones make up over 15% of the sample.

The chain is encoded by TRBV5-1 joined to TRBJ2-3; 13 central nucleotides agree with TRBD2. Sequencing was carried out using blood. The receptor's source is a man at least 80 years old in good health. The CDR3 amino acid sequence is: CASSAGLAGDTDTQYF. The DNA reads TGCGCCAGCAGCGCCGGACTAGCGGGAGATACAGATACGCAGTATTTT.